The 18 T cell receptor beta chains below come from one sample, sequenced in a study of response to subunit inactivated influenza vaccine. Using its own MiXCR run on the RT-PCR reads, TCRdb lists one record per CDR3 protein. This sample has 500,000 to 600,000 distinct CDR3 sequences, with approximately 10% found just once. The sample also formed part of further work on T cells expressing NK-cell markers. In that study: As the method of synthesis, 5'RACE template switching with UMIs yielded TCR beta cDNA.

Source: PBMCs from blood, taken on the day of vaccination. The receptor source for this set is a man in his fifties who received an inactivated influenza vaccine.

This clonotype was seen only a few times. The V call is TRBV5-1, the J call TRBJ2-3, with 9 bases that match TRBD1. The CDR3 has 16 residues. From germline, CDR1 is SGHRS and CDR2 YFSETQ. With 5 bases clipped from V and 2 bases from J, the junction kept 9 bases outside the gene matches. Here the CDR3 DNA reads TGCGCCAGCAGTTTACTCGGGACAGGGAACACAGATACGCAGTATTTT. It encodes CASSLLGTGNTDTQYF. Drawing the rest from reference TRBV5-1 and TRBJ2-3, the complete variable domain is KAGVTQTPRYLIKTRGQQVTLSCSPISGHRSVSWYQQTPGQGLQFLFEYFSETQRNKGNFPGRFSGRQFSNSRSEMNVSTLELGDSALYLCASSLLGTGNTDTQYFGPGTRLTVL.

The chain uses TRBV6-1 and TRBJ1-5; D is perhaps TRBD1 (5 bases). This CDR3 has 16 residues. V was shortened by 3 bases and J by 1 base, with 13 bases between the two germline ends. Germline lookup yields CDR1 MNHNS and CDR2 SASEGT. The CDR3 DNA follows: TGTGCCAGCAGTGAGCAGGGTTCCGTGAGCAATCAGCCCCAGCATTTT. Residues: CASSEQGSVSNQPQHF.

The table lists this clonotype with many counts. The rearrangement uses TRBV12-3 or TRBV12-4 and TRBJ1-6; D remains unclear. CDR3 length: 15 amino acids. The V end was cut by 7 bases, the J end by 5 bases, with 15 bases between. The CDR3 protein is CASTLGGADNSPLHF. In DNA, the CDR3 is TGTGCCAGCACCTTGGGAGGCGCCGATAATTCACCCCTCCACTTT.

This clonotype was observed a handful of times. J is TRBJ2-7 and V is TRBV20-1; 8 nucleotides line up with TRBD2. CDR1 and CDR2 from the germline V gene are DFQATT and SNEGSKA (reference sequence). This CDR3 is built from 15 residues. J gave up 3 bases and V 4 bases, and 11 bases lay outside the gene matches. CDR3 sequence (DNA): TGCAGTGCTACAGGGGAGGCGGGAGGTGGCTACGAGCAGTACTTC. It yields the protein CSATGEAGGGYEQYF.

This clonotype was seen a few times. CDR3 region: CASSRGDRAVDTQYF. CDR3 nucleotide sequence: TGTGCCAGCAGCCGTGGGGACAGGGCGGTAGATACGCAGTATTTT. The rearrangement uses TRBV5-4 and TRBJ2-3; 9 positions agree with TRBD1. The germline gives CDR1 SGHNT, CDR2 YYREEE (reference sequence). This CDR3 is built from 15 residues. With 4 bases clipped from V and 5 bases from J, the junction kept 8 bases outside the gene matches.

V is TRBV7-2 and J is TRBJ2-1; 14 bases map to TRBD2. Trimming removed 5 bases from V and 8 bases from J; junction bases left unmatched: 11. Germline V lookup: CDR1 SGHTA, CDR2 FQGNSA. The CDR3 extends over 17 amino acids. The CDR3 DNA follows: TGTGCCAGCAGCCCCCGGACTAGCGGGGGGCTTGGGGATGAGCAGTTCTTC. Translation gives CASSPRTSGGLGDEQFF.

This clonotype has more than one count but fewer than ten. The V gene is TRBV19, the J gene TRBJ2-5; 10 nucleotides align to TRBD1. Trimming at V came to 6 bases and at J to 3 bases, leaving 7 bases not matched to a gene. Germline CDR1 and CDR2: LNHDA and SQIVND (reference sequence). The CDR3 loop spans 15 amino acids. CDR3 protein: CASRRDRGPEETQYF. Here the CDR3 DNA reads TGTGCCAGTAGGAGGGACAGGGGTCCAGAAGAGACCCAGTACTTC. Full variable domain (rest looked up from reference TRBV19 and TRBJ2-5): DGGITQSPKYLFRKEGQNVTLSCEQNLNHDAMYWYRQDPGQGLRLIYYSQIVNDFQKGDIAEGYSVSREKKESFPLTVTSAQKNPTAFYLCASRRDRGPEETQYFGPGTRLLVL.

This clonotype turned up a few times. A read error may produce the germline difference seen at one junction end. DNA for the CDR3: TGTGCCAGCAGTCATACACTGACAGGGGGCATCACTGAAGCTTTTTTT. It codes for CASSHTLTGGITEAFF. V usage is TRBV27 and J usage is TRBJ1-1; 10 nucleotides align to TRBD1. CDR1 and CDR2 (germline): MNHEY, SMNVEV (reference sequence). The CDR3 length is 16 residues.

The chain couples TRBV6-2 or TRBV6-3 to TRBJ2-1, with 11 bases identical to TRBD2. Germline trimming cut 5 bases from V and 6 bases from J; bases unmatched to any gene: 9. The CDR3 totals 16 residues. Germline assignment: CDR1 MNHEY and CDR2 SVGEGT. CDR3 region: CASSQLSGRAGNEQFF. The CDR3 coding sequence is TGTGCCAGCAGTCAGCTTAGCGGGAGGGCCGGCAATGAGCAGTTCTTC.

This clonotype was counted between two and nine times. The rearrangement joins TRBV4-3 to TRBJ2-3; TRBD2 might be the D (7 bases). The V gene's germline CDR1 is LGHNA and CDR2 YSLEER. This CDR3 spans 15 amino acids. V shed 1 base and J shed 3 bases, with 11 bases lying between them. The CDR3 DNA reads TGCGCCAGCAGCCAAGGGGGGGGCCGGACAGATACGCAGTATTTT. This gives the protein CASSQGGGRTDTQYF.

The rearrangement joins TRBV5-6 to TRBJ1-1, with D perhaps TRBD1 (6 bases). CDR1 SGHDT and CDR2 YYEEEE come from the germline V gene. V lost 4 bases, J lost 3 bases, and 13 bases lay in between. This CDR3 has 14 amino acids. CDR3 sequence reads: CASSRSDSYTEAFF. The CDR3 nucleotides read TGTGCCAGCAGCAGGTCGGACAGTTACACTGAAGCTTTCTTT.

J is TRBJ1-6 and V is TRBV11-2; possible D gene TRBD1, 6 bases. Trimming removed 2 bases at V and 7 bases at J, with 12 bases between. The CDR3 totals 15 residues. Germline CDR1 reads SGHAT; CDR2 reads FQNNGV. As DNA, the CDR3 is TGTGCCAGCAGCTTAACGGGGGCCACGAATTCACCCCTCCACTTT. Its protein product is CASSLTGATNSPLHF.

V and J are TRBV5-6 and TRBJ2-3; no definite D call. Trimming removed 5 bases at V and 0 bases at J, with 7 bases between. CDR1 is SGHDT and CDR2 is YYEEEE in the germline V gene. The CDR3 runs to 13 residues. The CDR3 loop is CASRRISTDTQYF. The CDR3 bases are TGTGCCAGCAGGCGAATAAGCACAGATACGCAGTATTTT.

The chain uses TRBV7-2 and TRBJ1-6; D is uncertain. The CDR3 consists of 15 residues. V was cut by 1 base and J by 10 bases, with 14 bases left in between. Germline V gene sequence: CDR1 SGHTA, CDR2 FQGNSA. The CDR3 reads CASSLGVRVLSPLHF. Here the CDR3 DNA reads TGTGCCAGCAGCTTAGGGGTGAGGGTGTTATCACCCCTCCACTTT.

This sequence joins TRBV12-3 or TRBV12-4 and TRBJ1-2; D is possibly TRBD1 (5 bases). The CDR3 is made up of 14 amino acids. Trimming left V 2 bases short and J 4 bases short, with 11 bases between. The CDR3 region is CASSLSPGIYGYTF. Written as DNA, the CDR3 is TGTGCCAGCAGTTTAAGTCCAGGGATCTATGGCTACACCTTC.

This clonotype showed up just a few times. The J gene is TRBJ2-1, the V gene TRBV10-3, with 7 bases aligning to TRBD2. CDR3 length equals 14 residues. Germline V gene data show CDR1 as ENHRY and CDR2 as SYGVKD. The ends lost 7 bases at V and 0 bases at J; junction bases unmatched: 3. The DNA of the CDR3 is TGTGCCATCACTAGCGGAACCTCCTACAATGAGCAGTTCTTC. As protein: CAITSGTSYNEQFF.

At least ten counts were recorded for this clonotype. The chain links TRBV5-1 to TRBJ2-1; 10 nucleotides match TRBD2. CDR1 is SGHRS, CDR2 YFSETQ, per germline. V lost 6 bases, J lost 8 bases, and 11 bases stayed unmatched. The CDR3 is made up of 15 amino acids. Here the CDR3 reads CASNRAGGPYDEQFF. DNA for the CDR3: TGCGCCAGCAATAGAGCGGGAGGGCCTTACGATGAGCAGTTCTTC.

V and J are TRBV15 and TRBJ2-7; D is unresolved. This CDR3 region has 13 residues. The ends were cut back, 5 bases at V and 2 bases at J, with 10 bases in the middle. Germline CDR1 reads LNHNV; CDR2 reads YYDKDF (reference sequence). The CDR3 coding sequence is TGTGCCACCAGCCCTCGTACTACCTACGAGCAGTACTTC. Amino acids: CATSPRTTYEQYF.